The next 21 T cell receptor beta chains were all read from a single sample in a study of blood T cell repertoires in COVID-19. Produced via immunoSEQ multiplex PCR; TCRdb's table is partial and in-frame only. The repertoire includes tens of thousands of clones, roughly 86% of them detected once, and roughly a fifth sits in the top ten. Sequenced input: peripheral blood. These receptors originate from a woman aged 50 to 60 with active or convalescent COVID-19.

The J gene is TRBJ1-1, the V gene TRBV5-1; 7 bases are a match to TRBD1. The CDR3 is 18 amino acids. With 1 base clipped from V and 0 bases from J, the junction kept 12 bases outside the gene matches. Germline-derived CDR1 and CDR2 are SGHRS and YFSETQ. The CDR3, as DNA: TGCGCCAGCAGCTTGTTCTCACCGGGACAGATTATGAACACTGAAGCTTTCTTT. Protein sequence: CASSLFSPGQIMNTEAFF.

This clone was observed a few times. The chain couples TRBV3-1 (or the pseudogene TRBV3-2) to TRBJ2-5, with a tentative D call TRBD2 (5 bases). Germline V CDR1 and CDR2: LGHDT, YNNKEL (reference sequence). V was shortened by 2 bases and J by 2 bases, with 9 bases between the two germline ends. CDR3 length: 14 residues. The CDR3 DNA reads TGTGCCAGCAGCCAAAATACGGGACAAGAGACCCAGTACTTC. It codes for CASSQNTGQETQYF.

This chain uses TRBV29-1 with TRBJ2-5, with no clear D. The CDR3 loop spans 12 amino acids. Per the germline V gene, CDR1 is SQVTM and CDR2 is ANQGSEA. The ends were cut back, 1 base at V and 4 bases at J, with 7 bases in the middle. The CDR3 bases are TGCAGCGTTGAAGGTTCGGGAGAGACCCAGTACTTC. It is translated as CSVEGSGETQYF.

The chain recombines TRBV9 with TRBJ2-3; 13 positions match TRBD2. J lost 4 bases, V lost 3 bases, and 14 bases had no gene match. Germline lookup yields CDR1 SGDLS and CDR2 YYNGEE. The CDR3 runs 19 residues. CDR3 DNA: TGTGCCAGCAGCGAGTCCCCAGGACTAGCGGGAGTCAGCGCAGATACGCAGTATTTT. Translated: CASSESPGLAGVSADTQYF.

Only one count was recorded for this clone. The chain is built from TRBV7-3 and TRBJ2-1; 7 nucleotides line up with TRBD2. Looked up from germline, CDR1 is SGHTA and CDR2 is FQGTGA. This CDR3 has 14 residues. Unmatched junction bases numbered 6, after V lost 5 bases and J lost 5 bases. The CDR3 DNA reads TGTGCCAGCAGCCCTGGACTAGGCCACAATGAGCAGTTCTTC. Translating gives CASSPGLGHNEQFF.

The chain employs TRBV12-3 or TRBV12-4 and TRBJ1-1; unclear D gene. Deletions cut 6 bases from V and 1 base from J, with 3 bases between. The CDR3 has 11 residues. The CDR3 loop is CASSRNTEAFF. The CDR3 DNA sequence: TGTGCCAGCAGCAGGAACACTGAAGCTTTCTTT.

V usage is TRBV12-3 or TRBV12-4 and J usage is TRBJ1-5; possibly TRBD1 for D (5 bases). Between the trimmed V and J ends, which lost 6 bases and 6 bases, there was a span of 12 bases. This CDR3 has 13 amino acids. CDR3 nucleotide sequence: TGTGCCAGCAGAACAGACGGGGGTCAGCCCCAGCATTTT. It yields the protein CASRTDGGQPQHF.

The CDR3 sequence: CASSPGLASYNEQFF. CDR3 sequence (DNA): TGTGCCAGCAGCCCGGGACTAGCTAGCTACAATGAGCAGTTCTTC. The V call is TRBV11-2, the J call TRBJ2-1, with 9 bases fitting TRBD2. The V and J ends lost 5 bases and 3 bases, in that order; junction bases with no gene match: 5. This CDR3 contains 15 residues. CDR1 is SGHAT and CDR2 is FQNNGV in the germline V gene.

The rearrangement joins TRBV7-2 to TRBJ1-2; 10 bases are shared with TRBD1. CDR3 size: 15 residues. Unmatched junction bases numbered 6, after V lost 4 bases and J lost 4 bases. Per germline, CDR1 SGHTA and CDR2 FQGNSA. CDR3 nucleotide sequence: TGTGCCAGCAGCTCCTCAGACAGGGGGCCCTATGGCTACACCTTC. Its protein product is CASSSSDRGPYGYTF.

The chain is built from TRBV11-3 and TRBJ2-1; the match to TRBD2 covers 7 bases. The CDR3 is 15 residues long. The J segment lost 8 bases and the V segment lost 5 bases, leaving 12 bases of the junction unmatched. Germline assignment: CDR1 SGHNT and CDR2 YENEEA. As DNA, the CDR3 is TGTGCCAGCAGCCCTCCCGTGAAGCGGGAAGATGAGCAGTTCTTC. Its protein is CASSPPVKREDEQFF.

The CDR3 spells CASSPGEGTEAFF. The CDR3, as DNA: TGTGCCAGCAGCCCGGGGGAGGGGACTGAAGCTTTCTTT. The chain joins TRBV7-3 to TRBJ1-1; tentatively, D is TRBD1 (5 bases). V lost 5 bases and J 5 bases, leaving 12 bases between the germline ends. CDR1 and CDR2 (germline): SGHTA, FQGTGA. This CDR3 has 13 amino acids.

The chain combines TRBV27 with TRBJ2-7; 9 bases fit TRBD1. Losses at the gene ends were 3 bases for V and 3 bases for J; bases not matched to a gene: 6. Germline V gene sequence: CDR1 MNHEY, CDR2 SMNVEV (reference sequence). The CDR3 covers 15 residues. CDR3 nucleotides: TGTGCCAGCAGTTTGGAGCCGGACAGGGGCTACGAGCAGTACTTC. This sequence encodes CASSLEPDRGYEQYF.

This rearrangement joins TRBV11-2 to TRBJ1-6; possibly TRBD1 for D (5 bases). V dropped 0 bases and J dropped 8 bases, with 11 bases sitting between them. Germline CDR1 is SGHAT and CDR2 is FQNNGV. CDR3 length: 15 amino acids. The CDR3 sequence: CASSLETSGHSPLHF. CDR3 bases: TGTGCCAGCAGCTTAGAAACGTCAGGGCATTCACCCCTCCACTTT. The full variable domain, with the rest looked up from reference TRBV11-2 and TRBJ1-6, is EAGVAQSPRYKIIEKRQSVAFWCNPISGHATLYWYQQILGQGPKLLIQFQNNGVVDDSQLPKDRFSAERLKGVDSTLKIQPAKLEDSAVYLCASSLETSGHSPLHFGNGTRLTVT.

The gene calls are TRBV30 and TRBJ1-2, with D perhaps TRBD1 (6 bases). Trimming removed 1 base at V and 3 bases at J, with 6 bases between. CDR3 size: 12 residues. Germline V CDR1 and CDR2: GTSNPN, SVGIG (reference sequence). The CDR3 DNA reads TGTGCCTGGAGTGGACAGGACTATGGCTACACCTTC. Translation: CAWSGQDYGYTF. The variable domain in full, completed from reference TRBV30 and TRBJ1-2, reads SQTIHQWPATLVQPVGSPLSLECTVEGTSNPNLYWYRQAAGRGLQLLFYSVGIGQISSEVPQNLSASRPQDRQFILSSKKLLLSDSGFYLCAWSGQDYGYTFGSGTRLTVV.

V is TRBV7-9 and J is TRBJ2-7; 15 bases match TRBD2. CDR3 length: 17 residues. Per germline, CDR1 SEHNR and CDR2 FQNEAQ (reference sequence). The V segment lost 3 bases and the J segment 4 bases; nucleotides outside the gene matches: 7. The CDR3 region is CASSLVGGTSGRYEQYF. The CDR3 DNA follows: TGTGCCAGCAGCTTGGTTGGCGGGACTAGCGGGAGGTACGAGCAGTACTTC.

The CDR3 sequence is CASSDRGYGYTF. The CDR3 DNA reads TGTGCCAGTTCGGACAGGGGCTATGGCTACACCTTC. The rearrangement links TRBV19 to TRBJ1-2, with 9 bases lining up with TRBD1. This CDR3 has 12 residues. V lost 8 bases and J lost 4; bases outside the gene matches: 2. Germline CDR1 LNHDA, CDR2 SQIVND (reference sequence).

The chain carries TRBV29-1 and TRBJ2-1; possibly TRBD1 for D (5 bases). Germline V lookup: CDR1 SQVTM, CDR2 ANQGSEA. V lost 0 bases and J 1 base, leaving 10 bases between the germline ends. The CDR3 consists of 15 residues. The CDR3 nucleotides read TGCAGCGTTGAAGATCACAGGCCTTCCTACAATGAGCAGTTCTTC. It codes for CSVEDHRPSYNEQFF.

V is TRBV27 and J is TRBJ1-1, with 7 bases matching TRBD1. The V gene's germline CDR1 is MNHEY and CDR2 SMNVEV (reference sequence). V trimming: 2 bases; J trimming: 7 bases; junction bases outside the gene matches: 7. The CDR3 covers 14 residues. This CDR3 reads CASSLKGALGEAFF. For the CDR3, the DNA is TGTGCCAGCAGTTTAAAGGGGGCGCTGGGTGAAGCTTTCTTT.

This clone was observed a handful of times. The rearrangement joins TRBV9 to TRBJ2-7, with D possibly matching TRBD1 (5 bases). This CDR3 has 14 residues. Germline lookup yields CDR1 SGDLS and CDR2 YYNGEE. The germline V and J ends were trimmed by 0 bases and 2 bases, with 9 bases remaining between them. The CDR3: CASSVEQVPYEQYF. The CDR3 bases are TGTGCCAGCAGCGTAGAACAGGTGCCCTACGAGCAGTACTTC.

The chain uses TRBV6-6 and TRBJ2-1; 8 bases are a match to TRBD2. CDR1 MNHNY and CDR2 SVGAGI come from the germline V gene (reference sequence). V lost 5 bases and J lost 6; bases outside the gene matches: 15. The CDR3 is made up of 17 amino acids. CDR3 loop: CASSPSTLGLGGNEQFF. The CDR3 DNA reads TGTGCCAGCAGTCCGTCTACCTTGGGACTAGGAGGCAATGAGCAGTTCTTC.

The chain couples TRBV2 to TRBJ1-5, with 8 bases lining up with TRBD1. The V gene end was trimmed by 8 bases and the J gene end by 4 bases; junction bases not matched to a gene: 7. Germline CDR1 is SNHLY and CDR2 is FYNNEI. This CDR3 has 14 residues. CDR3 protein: CASGQGGRNQPQHF. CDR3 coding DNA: TGTGCCAGCGGACAGGGAGGCCGGAATCAGCCCCAGCATTTT.